A selection of T cell receptor beta chains follows, all from one sample in a study of sequential checkpoint blockade in melanoma. Method: immunoSEQ multiplex PCR; TCRdb's copy keeps in-frame clones and lacks some. The sample records 25,000 to 30,000 clones, 75% to 85% being singletons. The sequences come from CD8+ T cells sorted from blood (inferred from file names), collected from a patient given nivolumab and ipilimumab in sequence. The origin of the receptors is a human donor with melanoma. Both conserved end residues are part of each CDR3. Fields, in order: D gene, clone size, J gene, V gene, CDR3 DNA, CDR3 protein. The D gene is left open where the match is weak. A row's size may be missing; if present it is once, few, many or a size class.

D: NA
size: NA
J: TRBJ1-2
V: TRBV7-3
DNA: TGTGCCAGCAGCTCCTACGAGCGTGGACAGATATGGGACTACACCTTC
CDR3: CASSSYERGQIWDYTF

D: TRBD1
size: few
J: TRBJ2-5
V: TRBV7-9
DNA: TGTGCCAGCAGCTTAGACCAGGGGGCGAGAGAGACCCAGTACTTC
CDR3: CASSLDQGARETQYF

D: TRBD2
size: NA
J: TRBJ2-2
V: TRBV4-2
DNA: TGTGCCAGCAGCCTTTTAGCGGGAAACACCGGGGAGCTGTTTTTT
CDR3: CASSLLAGNTGELFF

D: NA
size: NA
J: TRBJ1-1
V: TRBV4-1
DNA: TGCGCCAGCAGCCACTCACAGGGATTGAACACTGAAGCTTTCTTT
CDR3: CASSHSQGLNTEAFF

D: TRBD2
size: few
J: TRBJ2-7
V: TRBV27
DNA: TGTGCCAGCAGTTTATCACCTAGCGGTTTCTACGAGCAGTACTTC
CDR3: CASSLSPSGFYEQYF

D: TRBD1
size: NA
J: TRBJ1-2
V: TRBV5-1
DNA: TGCGCCAGCAGCCCAGCCCCCGGAGGGGGCGCGTATGGCTACACCTTC
CDR3: CASSPAPGGGAYGYTF

D: TRBD1
size: NA
J: TRBJ1-2
V: TRBV5-4
DNA: TGTGCCAGCAGCACCGGGACAGAATTCTATGGCTACACCTTC
CDR3: CASSTGTEFYGYTF

D: NA
size: NA
J: TRBJ1-1
V: TRBV27
DNA: TGTGCCAGCAGTTTACAGGGGAGCACTGAAGCTTTCTTT
CDR3: CASSLQGSTEAFF

D: NA
size: NA
J: TRBJ2-1
V: TRBV21-1
DNA: TGTGCCAGCAGCAAAGCTCTAGCGGGAGGGCCAAAGTACAATGAGCAGTTCTTC
CDR3: CASSKALAGGPKYNEQFF

D: NA
size: once
J: TRBJ2-5
V: TRBV15
DNA: TGTGCCACCAGCAGACCCGAGTCCGAGACCCAGTACTTC
CDR3: CATSRPESETQYF

D: NA
size: NA
J: TRBJ2-3
V: TRBV13
DNA: TGTGCCAGCAGTCCCGGGGGCACAGATACGCAGTATTTT
CDR3: CASSPGGTDTQYF

D: NA
size: NA
J: TRBJ2-7
V: TRBV5-1
DNA: TGCGCCAGCAGCTTTGCAGGGATCTCCTACGAGCAGTACTTC
CDR3: CASSFAGISYEQYF

D: TRBD1
size: NA
J: TRBJ1-5
V: TRBV6-1
DNA: TGTGCCAGCAGCCGGTATTCCAGGGGGCATCAGCCCCAGCATTTT
CDR3: CASSRYSRGHQPQHF

D: TRBD2
size: NA
J: TRBJ2-7
V: TRBV11-2
DNA: TGTGCCAGCAGTAGCATGAGCGGGAGGGACCCCTACGAGCAGTACTTC
CDR3: CASSSMSGRDPYEQYF

D: NA
size: NA
J: TRBJ2-3
V: TRBV7-2
DNA: TGTGCCAGCAGCTTAGCAGGGGGGGCAGATACGCAGTATTTT
CDR3: CASSLAGGADTQYF

D: NA
size: NA
J: TRBJ1-5
V: TRBV6-6
DNA: TGTGCCAGCAGTTACCTGGGTGGGGGCGCAGATCAGCCCCAGCATTTT
CDR3: CASSYLGGGADQPQHF

D: TRBD2
size: NA
J: TRBJ2-1
V: TRBV7-6
DNA: TGTGCCAGCAGCTTAGGGCCTAGCGGGATTGAGCAGTTCTTC
CDR3: CASSLGPSGIEQFF

D: TRBD1
size: NA
J: TRBJ1-6
V: TRBV4-1
DNA: TGCGCCAGCAGCCTTGGGACAGTAGCCTATAATTCACCCCTCCACTTT
CDR3: CASSLGTVAYNSPLHF

D: NA
size: NA
J: TRBJ2-7
V: TRBV14
DNA: TGTGCCAGCAGCCCCGTGACAGGCCGCCCCTACGAGCAGTACTTC
CDR3: CASSPVTGRPYEQYF

D: NA
size: NA
J: TRBJ2-7
V: TRBV5-4
DNA: TGTGCCAGCAGCCCAGCCTTGGGGGGAGGCGAGCAGTACTTC
CDR3: CASSPALGGGEQYF

D: NA
size: NA
J: TRBJ2-3
V: TRBV5-1
DNA: TGCGCCAGCAGGGTCGGCGGGTTGGGGTATCCAGATACGCAGTATTTT
CDR3: CASRVGGLGYPDTQYF

D: TRBD1
size: few
J: TRBJ2-3
V: TRBV7-3
DNA: TGTGCCAGCAGCTTATCACAGGGGGATGATACGCAGTATTTT
CDR3: CASSLSQGDDTQYF

D: TRBD2
size: NA
J: TRBJ2-7
V: TRBV11-2
DNA: TGTGCCAGCAGGCCGACTAGCGGGAGTCCCTACGAGCAGTACTTC
CDR3: CASRPTSGSPYEQYF

D: TRBD1
size: NA
J: TRBJ2-7
V: TRBV19
DNA: TGTGCCAGCTCTTACGGGACAGCCTCCTACGAGCAGTACTTC
CDR3: CASSYGTASYEQYF

D: NA
size: NA
J: TRBJ1-5
V: TRBV6-5
DNA: TGTGCCAGCAGGCGGGGGTATAGCAATCAGCCCCAGCATTTT
CDR3: CASRRGYSNQPQHF

D: NA
size: NA
J: TRBJ2-2
V: TRBV5-5
DNA: TGTGCCAGCAGCTTGGGACAGGCGAGCGACGGGGAGCTGTTTTTT
CDR3: CASSLGQASDGELFF

D: NA
size: NA
J: TRBJ2-1
V: TRBV30
DNA: TGTGCCTGGAGTTTGGTCAGCAATGAGCAGTTCTTC
CDR3: CAWSLVSNEQFF

D: NA
size: NA
J: TRBJ2-5
V: TRBV5-4
DNA: TGTGCCAGCAGCCCAGGCAGGGGCCAGTACTTC
CDR3: CASSPGRGQYF

D: NA
size: NA
J: TRBJ2-3
V: TRBV11-2
DNA: TGTGCCAGCAGCCGCGGTGACTTCCCGGAGGATACGCAGTATTTT
CDR3: CASSRGDFPEDTQYF

D: NA
size: few
J: TRBJ1-2
V: TRBV29-1
DNA: TGCAGCGTTGAACTCAGTTATGGCTACACCTTC
CDR3: CSVELSYGYTF

D: NA
size: NA
J: TRBJ2-1
V: TRBV4-2
DNA: TGTGCCAGCAGCCCCTCCCGCGGGGACTACAATGAGCAGTTCTTC
CDR3: CASSPSRGDYNEQFF

D: NA
size: NA
J: TRBJ1-3
V: TRBV27
DNA: TGTGCCAGCAGTTTTGACAGGTTTGGAAACACCATATATTTT
CDR3: CASSFDRFGNTIYF

D: TRBD1
size: NA
J: TRBJ2-4
V: TRBV7-9
DNA: TGTGCCAGCAGCCTCCCGGACAGGGAAGCCAAAAACATTCAGTACTTC
CDR3: CASSLPDREAKNIQYF

D: NA
size: NA
J: TRBJ1-4
V: TRBV4-3
DNA: TGCGCCAGCAGCCAAGACGGCTGGGGGGGAGCTAATGAAAAACTGTTTTTT
CDR3: CASSQDGWGGANEKLFF

D: TRBD2
size: NA
J: TRBJ2-7
V: TRBV27
DNA: TGTGCCAGTCGGGGGGGAAACTCCTACGAGCAGTACTTC
CDR3: CASRGGNSYEQYF

D: NA
size: NA
J: TRBJ2-1
V: TRBV7-9
DNA: TGTGCCAGCAGTCTGGACGGGCTTACACCCCGGGGGAATGAGCAGTTCTTC
CDR3: CASSLDGLTPRGNEQFF

D: TRBD2
size: NA
J: TRBJ2-3
V: TRBV9
DNA: TGTGCCAGCAGCGTGGGGACTAGCGGAAGCACAGATACGCAGTATTTT
CDR3: CASSVGTSGSTDTQYF

D: NA
size: NA
J: TRBJ1-1
V: TRBV13
DNA: TGTGCCAGCAGCTTAGGGGACAGCCTGAACACTGAAGCTTTCTTT
CDR3: CASSLGDSLNTEAFF

D: TRBD2
size: NA
J: TRBJ2-1
V: TRBV27
DNA: TGTGCCAGCAGCCTCGGGGGGATCCTCTACAATGAGCAGTTCTTC
CDR3: CASSLGGILYNEQFF

D: TRBD2
size: NA
J: TRBJ2-5
V: TRBV29-1
DNA: TGCAGCGTGTTTGGAGCGGGAGCTAAAGAGACCCAGTACTTC
CDR3: CSVFGAGAKETQYF

D: NA
size: NA
J: TRBJ2-5
V: TRBV14
DNA: TGTGCCAGCAGCGCTAACGCTTGGGAGACCCAGTACTTC
CDR3: CASSANAWETQYF

D: NA
size: few
J: TRBJ1-1
V: TRBV6-4
DNA: TGTGCCAGCAGTGAGAAAACGGGTCAGAACACTGAAGCTTTCTTT
CDR3: CASSEKTGQNTEAFF

D: TRBD1
size: NA
J: TRBJ2-7
V: TRBV6-5
DNA: TGTGCCAGCAGTCCGGGACAGTCCTCCTACGAGCAGTACTTC
CDR3: CASSPGQSSYEQYF

D: NA
size: few
J: TRBJ2-7
V: TRBV7-2
DNA: TGTGCCAGCAGCTTTGGCAGGGCGAAAGAGCAGTACTTC
CDR3: CASSFGRAKEQYF

D: TRBD2
size: NA
J: TRBJ2-1
V: TRBV30
DNA: TGTGCCTGGAGTGTAACAAGCGGGAGGGCCTACAATGAGCAGTTCTTC
CDR3: CAWSVTSGRAYNEQFF

D: NA
size: few
J: TRBJ2-2
V: TRBV6-1
DNA: TGTGCCAGCAATCCAAGTTTCGAGACCGGGGAGCTGTTTTTT
CDR3: CASNPSFETGELFF